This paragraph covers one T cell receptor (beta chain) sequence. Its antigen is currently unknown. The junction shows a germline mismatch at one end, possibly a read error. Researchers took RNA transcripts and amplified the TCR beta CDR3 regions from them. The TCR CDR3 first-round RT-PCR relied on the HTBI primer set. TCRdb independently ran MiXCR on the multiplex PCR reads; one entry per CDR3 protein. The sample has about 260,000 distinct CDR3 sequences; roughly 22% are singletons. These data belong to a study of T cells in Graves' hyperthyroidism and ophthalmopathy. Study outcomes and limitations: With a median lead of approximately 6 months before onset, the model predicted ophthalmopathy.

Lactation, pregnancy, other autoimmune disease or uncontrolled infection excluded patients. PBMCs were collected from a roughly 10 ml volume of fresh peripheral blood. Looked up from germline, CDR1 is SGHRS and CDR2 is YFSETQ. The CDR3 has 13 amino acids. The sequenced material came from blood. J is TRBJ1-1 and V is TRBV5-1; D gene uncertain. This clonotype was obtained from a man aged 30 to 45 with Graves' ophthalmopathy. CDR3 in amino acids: CANSFGGNTEAFF. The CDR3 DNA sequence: TGCGCCAACAGCTTCGGTGGGAACACTGAAGCTTTCTTT.